This T cell receptor beta chain came from a study of T cell repertoires and HLA-DP antigens (dated by TCRdb to the late 2010s). Study-wide context: Using HeLa cells transduced to present allogeneic HLA-DP, the study set up an in vitro model of CD4+ T cell alloreactivity. Of the three donors, two were male and one was female, and their ages ranged from the 18-to-29 age band up to the 60-to-69 age band. On average, 218.4 ng of DNA went in for sorted CD137+CD4+ samples, versus around 1.1 ug for pre-culture CD4+ samples. One alloantigen differed from self by one peptide-binding groove amino acid, whereas the other differed by ten, modelling structurally similar versus dissimilar alloantigens. General findings and caveats noted by the study authors: An average cumulative frequency of around 40% against one allele and 50.6% against the other was found for clones undetected before culture. Separate analysis of naive and memory CD4+ repertoires was not performed. The study was limited by having only three donors, by relying on a non-physiological HeLa antigen-presenting system, and by using total CD4+ responder cells. Sorted CD137+ cells showed similar clonality against both alloantigens (approximately 0.37), much higher than the clonality of pre-culture samples (roughly 0.04).

TCRB CDR3 regions were amplified with the immunoSEQ multiplex PCR using forward primers for 54 TRBV segments and reverse primers for 13 TRBJ segments. For pre-culture CD4+ samples, sequencing was done at deep resolution with a target of some 200,000 T cell genomes. Sequencing of the amplicons was done on an Illumina HiSeq System, giving 87 bp reads that spanned the CDR3. From the authors' description of their analysis: Reads were corrected for PCR and sequencing errors, and CDR3 regions were defined by alignment to IMGT reference sequences. Template and unique rearrangement counts were estimated using synthetic template pools. Clonality was computed as 1 minus Pielou's evenness. The Daley-Smith estimator was used to estimate richness. Morisita's index served as the measure of repertoire overlap. Clones present in cultured samples but not detected in the pre-culture repertoire of the same donor were defined as low-abundance clones. TCRdb mirrors the immuneACCESS table, restricted to in-frame sequences. Some clones are absent from its copies; in checked studies, under half trace to an unresolved V gene, and the reason for the others is unknown. V and J calls and clone size are copied from that table; D and trimming were computed from the DNA. The sample table records around 90,000 clones; 86% of these occur just once. The top ten clones comprise about 1.7% of the sample.

Untouched CD4+ T cells were isolated from Ficoll-separated PBMC by magnetic bead negative selection, reaching an average purity of about 98%. Untouched CD4+ T cells were isolated with magnetic beads from Ficoll-separated PBMC, and a purity of about 98% was reached with negligible CD8+ contamination. Donors were a few healthy blood donors whose buffy coats supplied peripheral blood mononuclear cells. All three donors were CMV seronegative. Genomic DNA was extracted with the DNeasy Blood & Tissue Kit. Genomic DNA from sorted CD137+CD4+ cells and from pre-culture CD4+ baseline samples of each subject was subjected to TCRB sequencing. The CDR3 measures 11 amino acids from cysteine to phenylalanine. The CDR3 DNA has 33 bases and is translated from base 1. At the junction V is shortened by 6 bases and J by 0 bases, with 3 bases in between. As encoded in the germline V gene, CDR1 is SNHLY while CDR2 is FYNNEI.

Notes on this clone: Its antigen is unknown. Base qualities are not recorded, but no much larger clone differs from it by a single base.

This receptor was obtained from a man between 50 and 59 years old in good health and CMV-seronegative. The rearrangement joined TRBV2 to TRBJ2-7; the D gene cannot be resolved reliably. The source material was CD4+ T cells from PBMCs. CDR3 sequence: CASRDSYEQYF. The DNA sequence follows: TGTGCCAGCAGGGACTCCTACGAGCAGTACTTC.